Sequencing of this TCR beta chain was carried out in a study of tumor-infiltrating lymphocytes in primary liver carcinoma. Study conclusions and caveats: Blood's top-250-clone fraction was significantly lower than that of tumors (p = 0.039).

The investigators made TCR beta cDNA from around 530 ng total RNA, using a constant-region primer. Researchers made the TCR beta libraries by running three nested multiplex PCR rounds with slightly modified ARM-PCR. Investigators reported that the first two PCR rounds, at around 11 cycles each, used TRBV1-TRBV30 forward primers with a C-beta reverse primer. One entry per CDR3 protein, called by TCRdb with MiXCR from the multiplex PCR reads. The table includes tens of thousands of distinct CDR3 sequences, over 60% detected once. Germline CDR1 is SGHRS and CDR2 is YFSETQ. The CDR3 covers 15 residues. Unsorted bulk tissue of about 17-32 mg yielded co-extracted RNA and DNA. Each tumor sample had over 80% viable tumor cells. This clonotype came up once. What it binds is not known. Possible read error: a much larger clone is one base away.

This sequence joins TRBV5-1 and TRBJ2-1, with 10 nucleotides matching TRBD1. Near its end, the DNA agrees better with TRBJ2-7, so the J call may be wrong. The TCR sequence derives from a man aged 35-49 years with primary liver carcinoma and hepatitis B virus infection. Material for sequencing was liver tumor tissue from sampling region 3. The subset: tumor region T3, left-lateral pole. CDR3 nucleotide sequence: TGCGCCAGCAGCTCGGGACAGGGGCTGGGCAATGAGCAGTACTTC. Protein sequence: CASSSGQGLGNEQYF.